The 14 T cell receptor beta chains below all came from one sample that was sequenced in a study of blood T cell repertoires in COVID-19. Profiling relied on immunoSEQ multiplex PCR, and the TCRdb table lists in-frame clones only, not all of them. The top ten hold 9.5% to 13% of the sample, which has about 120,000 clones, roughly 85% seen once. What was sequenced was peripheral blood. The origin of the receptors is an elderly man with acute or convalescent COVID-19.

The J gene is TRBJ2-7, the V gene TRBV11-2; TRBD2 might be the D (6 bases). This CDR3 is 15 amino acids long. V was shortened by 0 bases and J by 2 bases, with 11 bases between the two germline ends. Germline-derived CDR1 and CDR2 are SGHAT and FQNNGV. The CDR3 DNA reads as TGTGCCAGCAGCTTAGATTCGCGGGGACCCTACGAGCAGTACTTC. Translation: CASSLDSRGPYEQYF. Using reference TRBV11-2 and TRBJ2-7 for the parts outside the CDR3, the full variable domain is EAGVAQSPRYKIIEKRQSVAFWCNPISGHATLYWYQQILGQGPKLLIQFQNNGVVDDSQLPKDRFSAERLKGVDSTLKIQPAKLEDSAVYLCASSLDSRGPYEQYFGPGTRLTVT.

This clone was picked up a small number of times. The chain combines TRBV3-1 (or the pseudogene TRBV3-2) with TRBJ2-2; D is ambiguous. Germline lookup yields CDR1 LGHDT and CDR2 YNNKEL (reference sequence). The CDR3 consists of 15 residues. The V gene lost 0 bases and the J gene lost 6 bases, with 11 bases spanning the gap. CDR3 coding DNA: TGTGCCAGCAGCCAAGACCCGGTTTACGCCGGGGAGCTGTTTTTT. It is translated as CASSQDPVYAGELFF.

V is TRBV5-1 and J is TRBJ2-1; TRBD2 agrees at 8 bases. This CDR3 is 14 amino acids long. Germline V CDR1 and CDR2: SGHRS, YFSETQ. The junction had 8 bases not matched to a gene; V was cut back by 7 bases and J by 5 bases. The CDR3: CASASGGANNEQFF. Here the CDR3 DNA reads TGCGCCAGCGCCTCCGGGGGGGCCAACAATGAGCAGTTCTTC.

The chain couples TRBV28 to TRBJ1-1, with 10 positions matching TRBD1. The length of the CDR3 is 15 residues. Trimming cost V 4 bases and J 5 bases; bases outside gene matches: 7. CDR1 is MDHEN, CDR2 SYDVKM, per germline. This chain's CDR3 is CASSSTGGEGTEAFF. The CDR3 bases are TGTGCCAGCAGTTCGACAGGGGGCGAGGGGACTGAAGCTTTCTTT.

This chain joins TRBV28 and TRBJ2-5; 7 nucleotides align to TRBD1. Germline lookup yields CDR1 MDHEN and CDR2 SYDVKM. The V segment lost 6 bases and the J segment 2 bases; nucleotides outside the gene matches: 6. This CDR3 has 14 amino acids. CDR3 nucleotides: TGTGCCAGCAGCCAACAGGGGAAACAAGAGACCCAGTACTTC. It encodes CASSQQGKQETQYF.

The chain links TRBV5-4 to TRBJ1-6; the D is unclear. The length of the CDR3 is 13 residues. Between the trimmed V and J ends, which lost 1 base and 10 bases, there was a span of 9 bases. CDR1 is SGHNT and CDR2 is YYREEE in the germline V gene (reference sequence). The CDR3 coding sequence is TGTGCCAGCAGCTTGTCCGGGGTCTCACCCCTCCACTTT. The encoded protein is CASSLSGVSPLHF.

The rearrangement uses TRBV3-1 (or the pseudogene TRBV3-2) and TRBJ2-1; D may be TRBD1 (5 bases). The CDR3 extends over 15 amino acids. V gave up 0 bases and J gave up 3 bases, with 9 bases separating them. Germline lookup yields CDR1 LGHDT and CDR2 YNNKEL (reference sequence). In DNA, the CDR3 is TGTGCCAGCAGCCAAGATGCAGGGATCTACAATGAGCAGTTCTTC. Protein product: CASSQDAGIYNEQFF.

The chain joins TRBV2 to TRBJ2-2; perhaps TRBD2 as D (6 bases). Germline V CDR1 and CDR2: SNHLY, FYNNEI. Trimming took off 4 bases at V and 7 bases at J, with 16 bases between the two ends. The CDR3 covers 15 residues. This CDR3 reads CASSVEEGFGGELFF. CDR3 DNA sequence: TGTGCCAGCAGTGTGGAGGAGGGGTTCGGCGGGGAGCTGTTTTTT.

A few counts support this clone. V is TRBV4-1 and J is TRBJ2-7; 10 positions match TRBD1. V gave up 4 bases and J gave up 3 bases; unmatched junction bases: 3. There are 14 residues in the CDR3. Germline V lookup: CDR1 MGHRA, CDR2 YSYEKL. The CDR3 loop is CASSRQGAIYEQYF. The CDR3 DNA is TGCGCCAGCAGCCGACAGGGGGCTATCTACGAGCAGTACTTC.

The CDR3 loop reads CASAMDRVSSGYTF. CDR3 coding DNA: TGCGCCAGCGCCATGGACAGGGTTTCTAGTGGCTACACCTTC. The V and J genes are TRBV10-2 and TRBJ1-2; 8 nucleotides align to TRBD1. Germline CDR1 reads WSHSY; CDR2 reads SAAADI. Unmatched junction bases numbered 12, after V lost 8 bases and J lost 7 bases. The CDR3 has 14 residues.

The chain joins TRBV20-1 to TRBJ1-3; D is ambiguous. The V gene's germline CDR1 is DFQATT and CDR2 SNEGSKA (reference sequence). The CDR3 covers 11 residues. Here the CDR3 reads CRGHAWDTIYF. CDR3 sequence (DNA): TGCAGGGGCCACGCGTGGGACACCATATATTTT.

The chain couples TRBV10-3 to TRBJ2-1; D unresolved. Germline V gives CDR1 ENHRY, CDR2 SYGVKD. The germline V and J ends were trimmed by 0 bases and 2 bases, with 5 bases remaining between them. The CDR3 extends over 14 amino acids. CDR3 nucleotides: TGTGCCATCAGTGAGTCGCAGGCCTACAATGAGCAGTTCTTC. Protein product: CAISESQAYNEQFF.

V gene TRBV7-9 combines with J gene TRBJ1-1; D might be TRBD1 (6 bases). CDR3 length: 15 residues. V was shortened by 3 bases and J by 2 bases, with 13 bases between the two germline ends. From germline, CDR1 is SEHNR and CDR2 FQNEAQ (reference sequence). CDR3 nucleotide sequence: TGTGCCAGCAGCTTGAGGGGGAAGAGAAACACTGAAGCTTTCTTT. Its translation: CASSLRGKRNTEAFF.

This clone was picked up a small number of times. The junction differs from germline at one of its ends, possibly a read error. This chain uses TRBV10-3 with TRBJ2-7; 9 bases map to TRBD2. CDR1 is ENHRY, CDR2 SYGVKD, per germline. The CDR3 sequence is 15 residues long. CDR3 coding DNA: TGTGCCATCAGTGAGTTTAGTAAGGACAGTAGCGGGAGAGCCTTC. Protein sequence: CAISEFSKDSSGRAF.